This T cell receptor (beta chain) was sequenced in a study of STAT5B mutations in CD4+ large granular lymphocyte leukemia. Profiled with immunoSEQ multiplex PCR; TCRdb holds only in-frame clones, not every one. The sample includes around 33,000 clones, roughly four fifths of them seen just once. The J segment lost 1 base and the V segment lost 0 bases, leaving 2 bases of the junction unmatched. This CDR3 has 15 residues. Germline CDR1 is SGHRS and CDR2 is YFSETQ. Sequencing was carried out using CD4+ T cells from blood buffy coats. The chain carries TRBV5-1 and TRBJ1-1; 8 bases map to TRBD1. The sequence derives from a human donor in good health. CDR3 residues: CASSLAGQGNTEAFF. CDR3 nucleotide sequence: TGCGCCAGCAGCTTGGCCGGACAGGGGAACACTGAAGCTTTCTTT.